The present entry profiles one T cell receptor (beta chain) with its context. Sequenced by immunoSEQ multiplex PCR; TCRdb stores in-frame clones only, minus some. The repertoire has tens of thousands of clones, under 95% of them found once; the top ten carry about 0.99%. This sample was included in a study of control samples from healthy donors and cancer patients. V lost 8 bases to trimming and J lost 1 base, with 15 bases between them. CDR1 GTSNPN and CDR2 SVGIG come from the germline V gene (reference sequence). The length of the CDR3 is 14 residues. Material for sequencing was PBMCs. The chain links TRBV30 to TRBJ2-1; D is possibly TRBD1 (6 bases). The sequence was collected from a man aged 25-45 years with colorectal cancer. CDR3 amino acids: CATEQGYSYNEQFF. The CDR3 DNA follows: TGTGCCACCGAACAGGGATATTCCTACAATGAGCAGTTCTTC.